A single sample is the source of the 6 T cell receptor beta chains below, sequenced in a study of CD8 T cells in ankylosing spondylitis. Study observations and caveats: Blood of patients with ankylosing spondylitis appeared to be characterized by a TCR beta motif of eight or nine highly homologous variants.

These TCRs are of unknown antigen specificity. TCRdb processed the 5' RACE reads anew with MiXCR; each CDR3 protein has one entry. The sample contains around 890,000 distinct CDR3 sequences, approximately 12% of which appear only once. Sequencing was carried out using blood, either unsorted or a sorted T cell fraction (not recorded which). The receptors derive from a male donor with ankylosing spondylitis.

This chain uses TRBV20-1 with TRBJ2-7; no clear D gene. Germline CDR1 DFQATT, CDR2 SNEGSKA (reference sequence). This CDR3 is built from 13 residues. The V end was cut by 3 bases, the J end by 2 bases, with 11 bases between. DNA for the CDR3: TGCAGTGCTAGCTCCAGTAAAGCCTACGAGCAGTACTTC. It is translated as CSASSSKAYEQYF.

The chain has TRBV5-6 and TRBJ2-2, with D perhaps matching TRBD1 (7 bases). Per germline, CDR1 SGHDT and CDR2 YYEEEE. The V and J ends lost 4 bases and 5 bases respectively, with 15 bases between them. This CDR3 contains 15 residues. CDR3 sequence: CASSPPRGRTGELFF. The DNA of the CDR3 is TGTGCCAGCAGCCCCCCCAGGGGGAGGACCGGGGAGCTGTTTTTT.

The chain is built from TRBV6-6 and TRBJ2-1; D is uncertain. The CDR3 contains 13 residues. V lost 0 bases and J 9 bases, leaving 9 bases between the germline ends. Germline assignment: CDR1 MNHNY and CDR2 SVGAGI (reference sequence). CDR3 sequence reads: CASSYSRRAEQFF. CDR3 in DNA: TGTGCCAGCAGTTACTCGCGTAGGGCTGAGCAGTTCTTC.

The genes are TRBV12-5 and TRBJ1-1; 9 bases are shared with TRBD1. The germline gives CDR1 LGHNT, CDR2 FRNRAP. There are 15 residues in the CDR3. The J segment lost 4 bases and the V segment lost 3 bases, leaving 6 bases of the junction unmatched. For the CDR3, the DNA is TGTGCTAGTGGTTTTACCGGACAGGGGAGCACTGAAGCTTTCTTT. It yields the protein CASGFTGQGSTEAFF.

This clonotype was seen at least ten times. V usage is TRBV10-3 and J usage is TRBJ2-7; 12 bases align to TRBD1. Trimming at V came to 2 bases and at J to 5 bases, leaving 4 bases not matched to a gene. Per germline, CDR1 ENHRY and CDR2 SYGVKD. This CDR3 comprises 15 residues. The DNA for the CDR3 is TGTGCCATCAGTGAGCCCGGGACAGGGGGCGACGAGCAGTACTTC. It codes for CAISEPGTGGDEQYF.

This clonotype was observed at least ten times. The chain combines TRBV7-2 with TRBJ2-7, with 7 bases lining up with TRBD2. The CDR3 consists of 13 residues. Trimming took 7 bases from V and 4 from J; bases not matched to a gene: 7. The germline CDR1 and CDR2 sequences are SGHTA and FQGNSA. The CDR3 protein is CASKAGAGYEQYF. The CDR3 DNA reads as TGTGCCAGCAAGGCGGGAGCGGGGTACGAGCAGTACTTC.